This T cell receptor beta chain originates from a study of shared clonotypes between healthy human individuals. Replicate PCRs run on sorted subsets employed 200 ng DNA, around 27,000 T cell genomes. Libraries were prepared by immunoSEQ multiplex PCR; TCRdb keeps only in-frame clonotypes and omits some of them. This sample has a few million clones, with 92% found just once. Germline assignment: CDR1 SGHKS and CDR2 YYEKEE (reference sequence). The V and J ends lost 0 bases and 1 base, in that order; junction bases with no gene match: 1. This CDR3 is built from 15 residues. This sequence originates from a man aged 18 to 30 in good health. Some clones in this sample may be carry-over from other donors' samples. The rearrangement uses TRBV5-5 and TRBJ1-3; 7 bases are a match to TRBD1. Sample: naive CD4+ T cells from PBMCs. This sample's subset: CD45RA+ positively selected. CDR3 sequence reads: CASSLEGASGNTIYF. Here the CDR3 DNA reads TGTGCCAGCAGCTTGGAGGGGGCGTCTGGAAACACCATATATTTT. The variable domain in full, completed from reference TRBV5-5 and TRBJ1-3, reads DAGVTQSPTHLIKTRGQQVTLRCSPISGHKSVSWYQQVLGQGPQFIFQYYEKEERGRGNFPDRFSARQFPNYSSELNVNALLLGDSALYLCASSLEGASGNTIYFGEGSWLTVV.